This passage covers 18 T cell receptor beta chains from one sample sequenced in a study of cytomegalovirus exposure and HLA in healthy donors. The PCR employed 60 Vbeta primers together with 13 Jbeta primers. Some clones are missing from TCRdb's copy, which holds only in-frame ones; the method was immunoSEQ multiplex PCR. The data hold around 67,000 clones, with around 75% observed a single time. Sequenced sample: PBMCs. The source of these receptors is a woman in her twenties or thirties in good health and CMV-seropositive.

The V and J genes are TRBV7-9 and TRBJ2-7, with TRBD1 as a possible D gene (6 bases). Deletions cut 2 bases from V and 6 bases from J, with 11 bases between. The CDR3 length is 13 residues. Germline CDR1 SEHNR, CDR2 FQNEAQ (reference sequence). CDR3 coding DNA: TGTGCCAGCAGCTTAACGCAGGGGTTCGAGCAGTACTTC. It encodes CASSLTQGFEQYF.

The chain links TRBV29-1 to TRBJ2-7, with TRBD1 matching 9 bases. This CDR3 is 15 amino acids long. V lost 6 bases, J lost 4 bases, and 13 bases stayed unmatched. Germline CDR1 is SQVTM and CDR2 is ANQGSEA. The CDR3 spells CSVTGGLYSEYEQYF. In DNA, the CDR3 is TGCAGCGTCACAGGGGGCCTATACAGTGAGTACGAGCAGTACTTC.

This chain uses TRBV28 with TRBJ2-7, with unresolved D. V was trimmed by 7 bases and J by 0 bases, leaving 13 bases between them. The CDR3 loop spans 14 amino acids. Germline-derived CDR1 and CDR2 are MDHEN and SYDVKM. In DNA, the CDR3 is TGTGCCAGCAACACAATACTAAGCTCCTACGAGCAGTACTTC. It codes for CASNTILSSYEQYF.

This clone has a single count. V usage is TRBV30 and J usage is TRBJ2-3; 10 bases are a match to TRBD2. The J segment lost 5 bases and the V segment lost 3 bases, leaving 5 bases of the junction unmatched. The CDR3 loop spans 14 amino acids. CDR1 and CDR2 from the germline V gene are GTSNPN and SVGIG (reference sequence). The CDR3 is CAWRPSGRVDTQYF. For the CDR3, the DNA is TGTGCCTGGAGGCCTAGCGGGAGAGTAGATACGCAGTATTTT.

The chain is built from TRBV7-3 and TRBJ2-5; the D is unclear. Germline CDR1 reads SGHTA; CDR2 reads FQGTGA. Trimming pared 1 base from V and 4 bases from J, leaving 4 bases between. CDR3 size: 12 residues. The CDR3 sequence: CASSLNGETQYF. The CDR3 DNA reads TGTGCCAGCAGCTTAAACGGAGAGACCCAGTACTTC.

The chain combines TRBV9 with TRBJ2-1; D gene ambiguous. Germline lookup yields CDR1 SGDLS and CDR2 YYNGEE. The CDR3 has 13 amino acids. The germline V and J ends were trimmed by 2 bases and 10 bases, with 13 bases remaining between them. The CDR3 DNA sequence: TGTGCCAGCAGCGTTTCCCCCGCGGCGGAGCAGTTCTTC. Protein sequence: CASSVSPAAEQFF.

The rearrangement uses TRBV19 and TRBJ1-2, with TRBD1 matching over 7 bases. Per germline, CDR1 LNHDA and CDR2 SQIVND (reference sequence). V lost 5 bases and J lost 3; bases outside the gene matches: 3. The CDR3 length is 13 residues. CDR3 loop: CASSPTGDYGYTF. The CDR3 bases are TGTGCCAGTAGTCCTACAGGGGACTATGGCTACACCTTC.

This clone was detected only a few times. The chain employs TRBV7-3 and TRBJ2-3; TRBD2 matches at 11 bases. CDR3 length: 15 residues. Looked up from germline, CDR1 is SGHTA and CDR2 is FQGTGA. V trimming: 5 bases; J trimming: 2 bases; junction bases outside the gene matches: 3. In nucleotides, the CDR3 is TGTGCCAGCAGCCTAGCGGGAGGATTCACAGATACGCAGTATTTT. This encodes CASSLAGGFTDTQYF. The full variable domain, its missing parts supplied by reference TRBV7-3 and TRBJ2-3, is GAGVSQTPSNKVTEKGKYVELRCDPISGHTALYWYRQSLGQGPEFLIYFQGTGAADDSGLPNDRFFAVRPEGSVSTLKIQRTERGDSAVYLCASSLAGGFTDTQYFGPGTRLTVL.

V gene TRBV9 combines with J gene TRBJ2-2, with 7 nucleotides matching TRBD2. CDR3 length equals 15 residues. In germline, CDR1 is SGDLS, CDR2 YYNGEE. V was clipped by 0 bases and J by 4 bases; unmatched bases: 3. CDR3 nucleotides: TGTGCCAGCAGCGTAGAGCGGGGTGCCACCGGGGAGCTGTTTTTT. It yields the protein CASSVERGATGELFF. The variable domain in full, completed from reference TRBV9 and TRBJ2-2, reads DSGVTQTPKHLITATGQRVTLRCSPRSGDLSVYWYQQSLDQGLQFLIQYYNGEERAKGNILERFSAQQFPDLHSELNLSSLELGDSALYFCASSVERGATGELFFGEGSRLTVL.

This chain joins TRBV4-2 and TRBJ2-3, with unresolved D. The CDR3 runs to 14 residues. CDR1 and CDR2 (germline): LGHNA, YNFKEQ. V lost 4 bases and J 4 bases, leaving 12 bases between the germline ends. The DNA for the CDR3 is TGTGCCAGCAGCCCCCAGACATTCGCAGATACGCAGTATTTT. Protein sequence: CASSPQTFADTQYF.

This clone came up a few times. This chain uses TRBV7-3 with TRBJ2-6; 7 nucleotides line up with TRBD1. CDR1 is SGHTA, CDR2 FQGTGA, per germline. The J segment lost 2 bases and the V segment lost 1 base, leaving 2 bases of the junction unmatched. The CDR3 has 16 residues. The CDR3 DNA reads TGTGCCAGCAGCTTAAGCCAGGGGGCTGGGGCCAACGTCCTGACTTTC. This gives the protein CASSLSQGAGANVLTF.

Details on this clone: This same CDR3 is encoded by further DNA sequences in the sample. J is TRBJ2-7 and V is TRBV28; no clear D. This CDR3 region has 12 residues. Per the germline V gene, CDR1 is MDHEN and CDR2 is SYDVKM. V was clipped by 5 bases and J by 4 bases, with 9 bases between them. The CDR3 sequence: CASSPGLYEQYF. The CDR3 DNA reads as TGTGCCAGCAGTCCCGGGTTATACGAGCAGTACTTC.

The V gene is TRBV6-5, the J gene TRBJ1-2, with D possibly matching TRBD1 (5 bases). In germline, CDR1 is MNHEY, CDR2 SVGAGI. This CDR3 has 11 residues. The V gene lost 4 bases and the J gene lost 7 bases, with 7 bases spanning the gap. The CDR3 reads CASSSGSGYTF. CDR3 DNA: TGTGCCAGCAGTTCAGGGTCTGGCTACACCTTC.

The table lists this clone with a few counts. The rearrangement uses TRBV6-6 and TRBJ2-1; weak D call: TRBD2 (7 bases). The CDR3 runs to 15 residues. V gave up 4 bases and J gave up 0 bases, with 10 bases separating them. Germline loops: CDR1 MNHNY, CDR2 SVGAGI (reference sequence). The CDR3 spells CASSSGGASYNEQFF. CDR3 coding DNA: TGTGCCAGCAGTTCTGGGGGGGCCTCCTACAATGAGCAGTTCTTC.

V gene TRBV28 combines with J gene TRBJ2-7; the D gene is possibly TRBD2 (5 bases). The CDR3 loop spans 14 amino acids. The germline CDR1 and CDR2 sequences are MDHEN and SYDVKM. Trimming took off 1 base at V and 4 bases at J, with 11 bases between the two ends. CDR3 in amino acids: CASSLLEGGYEQYF. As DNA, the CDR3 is TGTGCCAGCAGTTTATTAGAGGGCGGATACGAGCAGTACTTC.

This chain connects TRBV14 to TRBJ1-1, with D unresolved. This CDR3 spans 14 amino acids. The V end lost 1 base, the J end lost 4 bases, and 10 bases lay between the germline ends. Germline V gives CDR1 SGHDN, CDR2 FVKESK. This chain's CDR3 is CASSQVYGSTEAFF. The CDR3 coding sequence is TGTGCCAGCAGCCAAGTCTATGGGAGCACTGAAGCTTTCTTT. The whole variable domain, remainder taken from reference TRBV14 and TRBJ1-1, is EAGVTQFPSHSVIEKGQTVTLRCDPISGHDNLYWYRRVMGKEIKFLLHFVKESKQDESGMPNNRFLAERTGGTYSTLKVQPAELEDSGVYFCASSQVYGSTEAFFGQGTRLTVV.

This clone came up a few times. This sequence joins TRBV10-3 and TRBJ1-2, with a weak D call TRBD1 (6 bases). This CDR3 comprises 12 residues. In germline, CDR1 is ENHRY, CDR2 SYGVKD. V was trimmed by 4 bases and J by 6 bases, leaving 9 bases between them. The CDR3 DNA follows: TGTGCCATCAGTGCCTACAGGGATGGCTACACCTTC. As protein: CAISAYRDGYTF.

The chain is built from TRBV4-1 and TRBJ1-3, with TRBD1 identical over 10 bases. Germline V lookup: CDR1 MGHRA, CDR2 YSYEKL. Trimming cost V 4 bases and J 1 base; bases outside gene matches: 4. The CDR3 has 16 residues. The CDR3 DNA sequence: TGCGCCAGCAGCCGCGGGACAGGGGAGTCTGGAAACACCATATATTTT. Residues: CASSRGTGESGNTIYF.